This entry describes one T cell receptor (beta chain). Its antigen is not known. This sample is part of a study of long-term antiretroviral therapy in people with HIV. Overall study results and limits: Narrower CDR3 length ranges marked HIV repertoires relative to controls. Despite increasing after ART, diversity remained lower than that of transplant donor controls.

The CDR3 covers 16 residues. They ran version v3.0 of the immunoSEQ assay at survey level. Libraries were prepared by immunoSEQ multiplex PCR; TCRdb keeps only in-frame clonotypes and omits some of them. The sample shows fewer than 40,000 clones, 95% to 98% of them seen only once. People in the study who had HIV all got their treatment in the United States. Before DNA extraction, about 0.85-10 million cryopreserved PBMC were held in the samples. The receptor was derived from a man aged 30 to 39 with HIV. The chain links TRBV21-1 to TRBJ2-2; TRBD2, the table's D call, was not compared with the DNA. TRBV21-1 is a known pseudogene. The material sequenced was unsorted PBMCs, taken 6.9 years after starting antiretroviral therapy. This chain's CDR3 is CASPRSGEAPTGELFF. The CDR3 nucleotides read TGTGCCAGCCCCCGGAGCGGAGAGGCCCCAACCGGGGAGCTGTTTTTT.